This T cell receptor beta chain was obtained from a study of esophageal squamous cell carcinoma under preoperative chemotherapy. Notes on the study in general: Paclitaxel-nedaplatin therapy caused immediate, substantial clonotype frequency changes.

This clonotype was seen ten or more times. Its antigen is undetermined. TCRdb re-derived calls from the PCR reads in MiXCR, one entry per CDR3 protein. The repertoire holds roughly 30,000 distinct CDR3 sequences, with roughly 52% as singletons. Described time point: before preoperative PTX-NDP chemotherapy. Patients received paclitaxel-nedaplatin as preoperative chemotherapy before surgery. This specimen was collected from a patient given preoperative chemotherapy. This sequence was found in a human donor with esophageal squamous cell carcinoma. The donor label of this sample is uncertain.

Here the CDR3 reads CASSLGGRASGNEQYF. The CDR3 DNA reads as TGTGCCAGCAGCTTAGGTGGCAGGGCTAGCGGGAATGAGCAGTACTTC. The chain uses TRBV7-2 and TRBJ2-5, with 9 bases lining up with TRBD2. Looked up from germline, CDR1 is SGHTA and CDR2 is FQGNSA. V was clipped by 1 base and J by 11 bases; unmatched bases: 14. CDR3 length equals 16 residues.